This T cell receptor (beta chain) was sequenced during a study of blood T cell repertoires in COVID-19. Looking at the study overall: The origin of the acute and convalescent COVID-19 samples was the United States, Italy and Spain. From T cells, B-cell-depleted T cells, or PBMCs came the material, which was cDNA or gDNA.

Authors' processing steps: Researchers report that nucleated cell counts were estimated from reference gene primer amplification. This table comes from immunoSEQ multiplex PCR, and its TCRdb copy is limited to in-frame clones, with some not included. That table gives V, J and clone size, and the DNA gave D and trimming. Among about 200,000 clones, about nine tenths were seen once, and the ten largest hold about 1.6%. V was trimmed by 3 bases and J by 5 bases, leaving 7 bases between them. The CDR3 is 13 amino acids. The germline V gene encodes CDR1 LGHDT and CDR2 YNNKEL (reference sequence). The chain uses TRBV3-1 (or the pseudogene TRBV3-2) and TRBJ2-2, with D possibly TRBD2 on 6 matching bases. The sample was peripheral blood. This sequence was found in a man between 18 and 35 years old with active or convalescent COVID-19. The CDR3 protein is CASSQGGTGELFF. The CDR3 region has the DNA TGTGCCAGCAGCCAGGGAGGAACCGGGGAGCTGTTTTTT.